This T cell receptor (beta chain) was sequenced in a study of neoadjuvant nivolumab and ipilimumab in lung cancer. Data came from immunoSEQ multiplex PCR; TCRdb stores just in-frame clones and leaves some out. This table has more than 7,500 clones, around 80% appearing once. Study-wide results and caveats: TCR receptors were sequenced in few samples.

This clone was counted a few times. Its antigen is as yet unknown. The CDR3 has 15 amino acids. Trimming pared 2 bases from V and 5 bases from J, leaving 12 bases between. The germline CDR1 and CDR2 sequences are SNHLY and FYNNEI. The rearrangement joins TRBV2 to TRBJ1-4; D remains unclear. The receptor was derived from an adult with non-small cell lung cancer. The input for sequencing was peripheral blood, taken before neoadjuvant nivolumab, alone or with ipilimumab. Written as DNA, the CDR3 is TGTGCCAGCAGTGAAACGGGCGTTTCCAATGAAAAACTGTTTTTT. This encodes CASSETGVSNEKLFF.